The T cell receptor beta chain described here comes from a study of blood T cell repertoires in COVID-19. About the research overall: T cells, B-cell-depleted T cells, or PBMCs provided the cDNA or gDNA that served as material.

The CDR3 contains 15 residues. V was trimmed by 1 base and J by 6 bases, leaving 14 bases between them. The germline V gene encodes CDR1 MGHRA and CDR2 YSYEKL. Produced via immunoSEQ multiplex PCR; TCRdb's table is partial and in-frame only. The sample has roughly 380,000 clones; over 85% are singletons. Seattle patients were enrolled during active infection and followed longitudinally. The sample consisted of peripheral blood. This chain joins TRBV4-1 and TRBJ2-3; weak D call: TRBD1 (6 bases). The clonotype was recovered from a woman aged 60-75 years with COVID-19, enrolled during active disease. The CDR3 DNA reads TGCGCCAGCAGCCAAGCGTCGAGCGGACAGGATACGCAGTATTTT. Translating it yields CASSQASSGQDTQYF.